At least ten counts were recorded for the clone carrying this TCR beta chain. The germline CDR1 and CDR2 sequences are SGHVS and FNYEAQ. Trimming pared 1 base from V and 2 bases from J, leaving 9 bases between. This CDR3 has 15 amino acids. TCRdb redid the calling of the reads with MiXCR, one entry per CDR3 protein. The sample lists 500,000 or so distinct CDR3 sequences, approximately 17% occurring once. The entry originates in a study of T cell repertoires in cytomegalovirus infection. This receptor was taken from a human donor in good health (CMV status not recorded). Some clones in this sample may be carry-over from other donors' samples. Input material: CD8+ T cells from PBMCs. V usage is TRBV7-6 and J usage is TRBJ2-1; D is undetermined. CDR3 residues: CASSLVAGPYNEQFF. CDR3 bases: TGTGCCAGCAGCTTAGTGGCAGGACCCTACAATGAGCAGTTCTTC.